This T cell receptor beta chain is from a study of graft-versus-host responses after intestinal transplantation (dated by TCRdb to about 2021). For the study in its entirety: The transplants that recipients received were multivisceral, liver-intestinal, or isolated intestinal. Every recipient was given anti-thymocyte globulin induction, followed by about three years of maintenance tacrolimus and steroids. After intestinal transplantation, graft-versus-host and host-versus-graft alloreactive T cell clones in the graft, circulation and bone marrow were tracked using bulk TCR-beta CDR3 sequencing. Alloreactive clones were identified by sequencing pre-transplant mixed lymphocyte reaction products and comparing them with unstimulated pre-transplant donor and recipient T cells. The cohort enrolled 24 intestinal transplant recipients, one of whom was a retransplant, and a few patients without pretransplant specimens were excluded. A peak of at least 4% donor T cells among recipient peripheral blood mononuclear cells was the definition used for donor T cell macrochimerism. Samples from a few later patients were sequenced in-house on an Illumina MiSeq with MiXCR processing rather than by the commercial service.

This clone appeared a single time. This receptor's antigen is unknown. Base qualities are not at hand, and no much larger clone is one base apart. Libraries came from the immunoSEQ multiplex PCR assay. In most patients, genomic DNA was isolated using the Qiagen DNeasy Blood and Tissue Kit and sent frozen to Adaptive Biotechnologies for TCR sequencing. High-throughput TCR-beta CDR3 sequencing of genomic DNA from most patients was performed by Adaptive Biotechnologies. On the study's bioinformatics: Adaptive's ImmunoSEQ software supplied the TCR sequencing data for under 20 patients, while MiXCR and VDJtools were used to process three other patients. To correct CD4 versus CD8 sorting errors, any sequence found in both subsets at a frequency ratio below 5:1 was removed. CDR3 nucleotide sequences shared between donor and recipient were removed because their origin could not be assigned. Alloreactive clones required at least 2-fold expansion over unstimulated cells and minimum CFSE-low frequency of 0.002% (template counts) or 0.001% (read counts). Clones were considered mappable if detected in sequenced pre-transplant spleen, lymph node, or MLR CFSE-low populations of the donor or recipient. The cumulative frequency of alloreactive clones was calculated as a percentage of all sequences, weighted by copy number. The immuneACCESS repertoire file appears here via TCRdb, limited to in-frame rearrangements. These files lack a portion of the clones; in checked studies, under half of the deficit traces to unresolved V genes, and the cause of the others is not known. The V and J calls and clone size are taken from that table; D and trimming were inferred from the DNA. Within this sample are over 120,000 clones, with 85% to 95% of them counted one time only. The ten top clones hold 0.19% of the sample.

Overall results and qualifications from the work: Early after transplant, declines in HvG clones were associated with peak levels of circulating GvH clones. GvH clones were detected in recipient bone marrow, and some appeared earlier in ileal mucosa or blood, consistent with an intestinal mucosal origin. The relatively low number and heterogeneity of intestinal transplant patients limited the conclusions. Patients with donor T cell macrochimerism had high GvH to HvG T cell clonal ratios in their allografts.

Between the V and J ends, shortened by 1 base and 2 bases respectively, the junction contains 9 bases. Taken from cysteine to phenylalanine, the CDR3 has 14 residues. Only the CDR3 region is kept as DNA, spanning 42 bases read in frame from base 1. CDR1 and CDR2, looked up from the germline V gene, are SGHRS and YFSETQ. The time point label, as the study defines it: cells obtained before transplantation from donor or recipient. CD3+CD4+ and CD3+CD8+ populations were FACS-sorted from unstimulated pre-transplant donor and recipient cells taken from spleen or lymph nodes. The source material was unstimulated CD4+ T cells sorted from spleen or lymph node cells, sampled before intestinal transplant. This clonotype originated in a human donor who received an intestinal transplant. Here the chain combines TRBV5-1 and TRBJ2-5; no D segment can be confidently identified. The CDR3 reads CASSLYSKQETQYF. The DNA sequence reads TGCGCCAGCAGCTTGTATAGCAAACAAGAGACCCAGTACTTC.